These T cell receptor beta chains were read from a single sample in a study of T-cell reconstitution after alpha-beta-depleted transplantation in children. TCRdb called the PCR reads again in MiXCR, with one record for every CDR3 protein. Among about 1,000,000 distinct CDR3 sequences listed, roughly 29% were seen once. Material: PBMCs, mostly from graft donor cells, obtained 360 days after TCRalphabeta/CD19-depleted stem cell transplant. These receptors were collected from a boy under two years old who had a stem cell transplant for SCID, so the T cells may come from the graft donor. CDR3s include the opening cysteine and the closing phenylalanine or tryptophan. Fields, in order: clone size, D gene, V gene, J gene, CDR3 DNA, CDR3 protein. A D gene is named only where the DNA matches it firmly. Size tells how often a clone was seen (once, few, many) or the class of an expanded clone, and some rows leave it out.

clone size: -
D gene: TRBD1
V gene: TRBV20-1
J gene: TRBJ1-5
CDR3 DNA: TGCAGTGCTGTGACAGGGTACGGCCAGCCCCAGCATTTT
CDR3 protein: CSAVTGYGQPQHF

clone size: -
D gene: -
V gene: TRBV5-5
J gene: TRBJ1-2
CDR3 DNA: TGTGCCAGCAGAGGGATGGATGGCTACACCTTC
CDR3 protein: CASRGMDGYTF

clone size: -
D gene: -
V gene: TRBV28
J gene: TRBJ2-3
CDR3 DNA: TGTGCCAGCAGACCGCCGAAGGGTAGGGGGAATTTT
CDR3 protein: CASRPPKGRGNF

clone size: few
D gene: TRBD1
V gene: TRBV9
J gene: TRBJ1-5
CDR3 DNA: TGTGCCAGCAGCATTGACAGGGTTAAGCCTTATAGCAATCAGCCCCAGCATTTT
CDR3 protein: CASSIDRVKPYSNQPQHF

clone size: once
D gene: TRBD1
V gene: TRBV24-1
J gene: TRBJ2-1
CDR3 DNA: TGTGCCACCAGTGACTCGTGGACAGGGAGAGGCGAGCAGTTCTTC
CDR3 protein: CATSDSWTGRGEQFF

clone size: -
D gene: -
V gene: TRBV28
J gene: TRBJ1-2
CDR3 DNA: TGTGCCAGCAGTTTATGGCGGGACGGAAAAGGTGGCTATGGCTACACCTTC
CDR3 protein: CASSLWRDGKGGYGYTF

clone size: -
D gene: -
V gene: TRBV4-2
J gene: TRBJ1-1
CDR3 DNA: TGTGCCAGCAGCCAAGATCCCGTGAACACTGAAGCTTTCTTT
CDR3 protein: CASSQDPVNTEAFF

clone size: -
D gene: -
V gene: TRBV24-1
J gene: TRBJ2-1
CDR3 DNA: TGTGCCACCAGTGACCATTCGGGTTACAATGAGCAGTTCTTC
CDR3 protein: CATSDHSGYNEQFF

clone size: -
D gene: TRBD1
V gene: TRBV7-2
J gene: TRBJ2-1
CDR3 DNA: TGTGCCAGCAGCCCCTGGGGCAGGGGGTACGCCTACAATGAGCAGTTCTTC
CDR3 protein: CASSPWGRGYAYNEQFF

clone size: -
D gene: TRBD1
V gene: TRBV12-3/TRBV12-4
J gene: TRBJ1-1
CDR3 DNA: TGTGCCAGCAGTACAGGGGGCCTGACTGAAGCTTTCTTT
CDR3 protein: CASSTGGLTEAFF

clone size: -
D gene: -
V gene: TRBV6-5
J gene: TRBJ1-3
CDR3 DNA: TGTGCCAGCAGTTACCCCCTGGCAGGGAGCTCTGGAAACACCATATATTTT
CDR3 protein: CASSYPLAGSSGNTIYF

clone size: few
D gene: TRBD2
V gene: TRBV29-1
J gene: TRBJ2-7
CDR3 DNA: TGCAGTGTCGGGGGGGGCAATTACGAGCAGTACTTC
CDR3 protein: CSVGGGNYEQYF

clone size: few
D gene: -
V gene: TRBV10-2
J gene: TRBJ2-1
CDR3 DNA: TGCGCCACCCGTGACAGGTATAACAATGAGCAGTTCTTC
CDR3 protein: CATRDRYNNEQFF

clone size: few
D gene: -
V gene: TRBV20-1
J gene: TRBJ2-5
CDR3 DNA: TGCAGTGCTAGCAAAGATACCCGGGTACAAGAGACCCAGTACTTC
CDR3 protein: CSASKDTRVQETQYF

clone size: -
D gene: -
V gene: TRBV20-1
J gene: TRBJ2-7
CDR3 DNA: TGCAGTGCTAGTAACCCCGTTCACGTCTCCTACGAGCAGTACTTC
CDR3 protein: CSASNPVHVSYEQYF

clone size: -
D gene: -
V gene: TRBV29-1
J gene: TRBJ1-3
CDR3 DNA: TGCAGCGTTCTTCGAAGCTATGGAAACACCATATATTTT
CDR3 protein: CSVLRSYGNTIYF

clone size: few
D gene: TRBD2
V gene: TRBV15
J gene: TRBJ2-1
CDR3 DNA: TGTGCCACCGGGGGGTTGGGACTATACATCAACAATGAGCAGTTCTTC
CDR3 protein: CATGGLGLYINNEQFF

clone size: few
D gene: -
V gene: TRBV10-3
J gene: TRBJ1-2
CDR3 DNA: TGTGCCATCAGTGAGTTGGATCTCCCTAACTATGGCTACACCTTC
CDR3 protein: CAISELDLPNYGYTF

clone size: few
D gene: -
V gene: TRBV13
J gene: TRBJ2-7
CDR3 DNA: TGTGCCAGCAGCCTCACCCGGGACCCTTACGAGCAGTACTTC
CDR3 protein: CASSLTRDPYEQYF

clone size: many
D gene: -
V gene: TRBV4-2
J gene: TRBJ2-3
CDR3 DNA: TGTGCCAGCAGCCAAGTGGGCAGGAAAAAAACAGATACGCAGTATTTT
CDR3 protein: CASSQVGRKKTDTQYF

clone size: -
D gene: -
V gene: TRBV5-1
J gene: TRBJ2-7
CDR3 DNA: TGCGCCAGCAGCTTGTGGGACAAGCCCTACGAGCAGTACTTC
CDR3 protein: CASSLWDKPYEQYF

clone size: -
D gene: TRBD2
V gene: TRBV4-2
J gene: TRBJ2-3
CDR3 DNA: TGTGCCAGCAGCCAAGATGGGACCAGCGGGGTGGGTACGCAGTATTTT
CDR3 protein: CASSQDGTSGVGTQYF

clone size: -
D gene: -
V gene: TRBV12-3/TRBV12-4
J gene: TRBJ1-3
CDR3 DNA: TGTGCCAGCAGCAATCGGGAGGGGCTCGGAAACACCATATATTTT
CDR3 protein: CASSNREGLGNTIYF

clone size: -
D gene: TRBD2
V gene: TRBV28
J gene: TRBJ2-7
CDR3 DNA: TGTGCCAGCAGTTCCGGGGGGGCCCCCTCCTACGAGCAGTACTTC
CDR3 protein: CASSSGGAPSYEQYF

clone size: -
D gene: -
V gene: TRBV6-2/TRBV6-3
J gene: TRBJ2-7
CDR3 DNA: TGTGCCAGCATCCTAGACAGGTACGGCGAGCAGTACTTC
CDR3 protein: CASILDRYGEQYF

clone size: -
D gene: TRBD1
V gene: TRBV4-2
J gene: TRBJ2-5
CDR3 DNA: TGTGCCAGCAGCCAAGGGTGGAACAGGGGGCACCAAGAGACCCAGTACTTC
CDR3 protein: CASSQGWNRGHQETQYF

clone size: few
D gene: -
V gene: TRBV5-1
J gene: TRBJ1-2
CDR3 DNA: TGCGCCAGCAGCTTGGGCTTGCAGAGCTATGGCTACACCTTC
CDR3 protein: CASSLGLQSYGYTF

clone size: -
D gene: -
V gene: TRBV2
J gene: TRBJ2-3
CDR3 DNA: TGTGCCAGCGAGAACAGGGAAGATACGCAGTATTTT
CDR3 protein: CASENREDTQYF

clone size: -
D gene: -
V gene: TRBV7-8
J gene: TRBJ2-5
CDR3 DNA: TGTGCCAGCAGCTCCGGAGGGGCTGGAGGAGAGACCCAGTACTTC
CDR3 protein: CASSSGGAGGETQYF

clone size: few
D gene: -
V gene: TRBV20-1
J gene: TRBJ1-1
CDR3 DNA: TGCAGTGCTAGGGGAAGGTCCCCAGCTTTCTTT
CDR3 protein: CSARGRSPAFF

clone size: -
D gene: -
V gene: TRBV12-3/TRBV12-4
J gene: TRBJ2-3
CDR3 DNA: TGTGCCAGCAGTCGGAATACCCAAGACGATACGCAGTATTTT
CDR3 protein: CASSRNTQDDTQYF

clone size: few
D gene: -
V gene: TRBV7-9
J gene: TRBJ2-1
CDR3 DNA: TGTGCCAGCAGCCGGAGACCAGAAGTCCCCTACAATGAGCAGTTCTTC
CDR3 protein: CASSRRPEVPYNEQFF

clone size: many
D gene: -
V gene: TRBV27
J gene: TRBJ2-4
CDR3 DNA: TGTGCCTCGGCTACAGGATCCAAAAACATTCAGTACTTC
CDR3 protein: CASATGSKNIQYF

clone size: few
D gene: -
V gene: TRBV18
J gene: TRBJ1-1
CDR3 DNA: TGTGCCAGCTCACCATATCACGCAGGGAGGTTTACTGAAGCTTTCTTT
CDR3 protein: CASSPYHAGRFTEAFF

clone size: -
D gene: -
V gene: TRBV5-5
J gene: TRBJ2-7
CDR3 DNA: TGTGCCAGCAGCCGACCGGCCAGGGCCTACGAGCAGTACTTC
CDR3 protein: CASSRPARAYEQYF

clone size: -
D gene: -
V gene: TRBV28
J gene: TRBJ1-5
CDR3 DNA: TGTGCCAGCATGGGTAGACTAAGCAATCAGCCCCAGCATTTT
CDR3 protein: CASMGRLSNQPQHF

clone size: few
D gene: -
V gene: TRBV4-1
J gene: TRBJ1-2
CDR3 DNA: TGCGCCAGCAGCCAAGGCCTTACAGCGGAGAACTATGGCTACACCTTC
CDR3 protein: CASSQGLTAENYGYTF

clone size: -
D gene: -
V gene: TRBV4-1
J gene: TRBJ2-1
CDR3 DNA: TGCGCCAGCACCAATAAAGTGGCGGGGGCCGGGTATGAGCAGTTCTTC
CDR3 protein: CASTNKVAGAGYEQFF

clone size: -
D gene: -
V gene: TRBV12-3/TRBV12-4
J gene: TRBJ1-5
CDR3 DNA: TGTGCCAGCAGTCCACACCCCAATCAGCCCCAGCATTTT
CDR3 protein: CASSPHPNQPQHF

clone size: -
D gene: TRBD2
V gene: TRBV7-6
J gene: TRBJ2-3
CDR3 DNA: TGTGCCAGCAGCTCCGGGACTACTTATACGCAGTATTTT
CDR3 protein: CASSSGTTYTQYF

clone size: -
D gene: TRBD2
V gene: TRBV28
J gene: TRBJ2-1
CDR3 DNA: TGTGCCAGCAGTTCTCCCTCAAAGCGGGGGGCCGGACATGAGCAGTTCTTC
CDR3 protein: CASSSPSKRGAGHEQFF

clone size: few
D gene: TRBD1
V gene: TRBV11-1
J gene: TRBJ1-2
CDR3 DNA: TGTGCCAGCAGCCCTCGGGACAGGGTTGTAAATGGCTACACCTTC
CDR3 protein: CASSPRDRVVNGYTF

clone size: -
D gene: -
V gene: TRBV7-2
J gene: TRBJ2-5
CDR3 DNA: TGTGCCAGCAGCCCACCGGGAAGTCGGCAAGAGACCCAGTACTTC
CDR3 protein: CASSPPGSRQETQYF

clone size: -
D gene: -
V gene: TRBV5-6
J gene: TRBJ1-5
CDR3 DNA: TGTGCCAGCACCTCGTTGGGGGGCGGGAAAAGCAATCAGCCCCAGCATTTT
CDR3 protein: CASTSLGGGKSNQPQHF

clone size: -
D gene: -
V gene: TRBV10-3
J gene: TRBJ2-4
CDR3 DNA: TGTGCCATCCCAACGCCGACCCTAGCCAAAAACATTCAGTACTTC
CDR3 protein: CAIPTPTLAKNIQYF